This T cell receptor beta chain emerged from a study of blood T cell repertoires in COVID-19. The CDR3 sequence is 14 residues long. With 5 bases clipped from V and 2 bases from J, the junction kept 4 bases outside the gene matches. The germline V gene encodes CDR1 MDHEN and CDR2 SYDVKM. Sequencing used immunoSEQ multiplex PCR; TCRdb keeps in-frame clones, though not all of them. The sample contains about 270,000 clones, around 93% of which appear only once. Clinical histories supplied by participants themselves formed the basis of cohort assignment. The sequence was collected from a middle-aged man who had been exposed to COVID-19. The chain carries TRBV28 and TRBJ2-5; 8 bases map to TRBD1. Specimen: PBMCs or T cells enriched from blood (not recorded which). The CDR3: CASSPRDRQETQYF. CDR3 coding DNA: TGTGCCAGCAGTCCACGGGACAGGCAAGAGACCCAGTACTTC.